This T cell receptor beta chain was retrieved from a study of human T cells and chemical hapten exposure. This clonotype appeared a few times. The J segment lost 5 bases and the V segment lost 6 bases, leaving 12 bases of the junction unmatched. Germline assignment: CDR1 SQVTM and CDR2 ANQGSEA. The CDR3 covers 14 residues. In the library, unique molecular identifiers were attached to individual cDNA molecules. TCRdb itself ran the RACE reads through MiXCR, one entry per CDR3 protein. The repertoire holds over 75,000 distinct CDR3 sequences, with about 7.5% as singletons. Time point defined: patch test 1, 2 weeks after DPC sensitization. Treatment of the sample: therapeutic diphenylcyclopropenone sensitization with weekly scalp DPC.

The rearrangement uses TRBV29-1 and TRBJ2-7; 8 nucleotides match TRBD1. The clonotype comes from a woman aged 25 to 45 with alopecia areata. Some clones in this sample may be carry-over from other donors' samples. Source: whole blood, taken in connection with sensitization to the hapten diphenylcyclopropenone (DPC). The CDR3, as DNA: TGCAGCGTGGTCCGGACAGGGAGAGGAAACGAGCAGTACTTC. This codes for CSVVRTGRGNEQYF.